This T cell receptor (beta chain) was identified in a study of blood T cells in healthy people across ages. Alongside a J-beta primer mix, a sample-barcoded 5' primer served in a second PCR lasting about 7 to 12 cycles. From the 5' RACE reads, TCRdb called clonotypes with MiXCR, one entry per CDR3 protein. Among about 1.4 million distinct CDR3 sequences, 59% were seen once, and the ten largest hold 6.7%. This CDR3 comprises 14 residues. With 0 bases removed from V and 0 bases from J, the gap between germline ends came to 9 bases. Per the germline V gene, CDR1 is DFQATT and CDR2 is SNEGSKA (reference sequence).

This TCR was recovered from a man in his late teens or twenties in good health. This rearrangement joins TRBV20-1 to TRBJ2-7; no firm D call. The sequenced sample was blood. The CDR3 sequence: CSARDLKSSYEQYF. CDR3 DNA sequence: TGCAGTGCTAGAGATCTAAAGAGCTCCTACGAGCAGTACTTC.